Below are 6 T cell receptor beta chains sequenced from a single sample in a study of T cell repertoires in cytomegalovirus infection. MiXCR, applied by TCRdb to the reads, yields one record per CDR3 protein. The table records fewer than 200,000 distinct CDR3 sequences, around an eighth of them present only once. The sample consisted of PBMCs. The origin of the receptors is a human donor in good health (CMV status not recorded). Some clones in this sample may be carry-over from other donors' samples.

The sample holds a few counts of this clonotype. The chain combines TRBV11-3 with TRBJ2-5; D might be TRBD1 (5 bases). Germline assignment: CDR1 SGHNT and CDR2 YENEEA. This CDR3 contains 13 residues. Trimming removed 6 bases at V and 2 bases at J, with 10 bases between. As DNA, the CDR3 is TGTGCCAGCAGTATTGACAGTCAAGAGACCCAGTACTTC. This translates into CASSIDSQETQYF.

The rearrangement joins TRBV3-1 to TRBJ1-4; 9 nucleotides agree with TRBD1. Trimming removed 1 base from V and 13 bases from J; junction bases left unmatched: 1. In germline, CDR1 is LGHDT, CDR2 YNNKEL (reference sequence). This CDR3 has 12 amino acids. The chain's CDR3 is CASSQAGQGLFF. The CDR3 coding sequence is TGTGCCAGCAGCCAAGCGGGACAGGGACTGTTTTTT.

This clonotype was counted a few times. The CDR3 sequence is CASSLQMGETQYF. Written as DNA, the CDR3 is TGTGCCAGCAGCCTTCAAATGGGGGAGACCCAGTACTTC. V is TRBV9 and J is TRBJ2-5; D uncertain. Per the germline V gene, CDR1 is SGDLS and CDR2 is YYNGEE. This CDR3 has 13 residues. Trimming cost V 4 bases and J 5 bases, with 12 bases left between them.

This clonotype showed up many times. DNA of the CDR3: TGTGCCAGCAGCTTAACGTCCCGGGACAGGGGATTGAATCAGCCCCAGCATTTT. Its protein product is CASSLTSRDRGLNQPQHF. This chain links TRBV7-8 with TRBJ1-5, with TRBD1 matching 10 bases. V gave up 2 bases and J gave up 4 bases; unmatched junction bases: 11. The CDR3 runs to 18 residues. Germline V gene data show CDR1 as SGHVS and CDR2 as FQNEAQ.

This rearrangement joins TRBV7-3 to TRBJ2-5; D remains ambiguous. Trimming pared 5 bases from V and 4 bases from J, leaving 17 bases between. The length of the CDR3 is 15 residues. Germline CDR1 is SGHTA and CDR2 is FQGTGA. CDR3 coding DNA: TGTGCCAGCAGCCCCGATCCCGCCTGGGGAGAGACCCAGTACTTC. Residues: CASSPDPAWGETQYF.

The V and J genes are TRBV27 and TRBJ2-5; the D is unclear. Germline CDR1 and CDR2: MNHEY and SMNVEV (reference sequence). The CDR3 has 15 residues. With 2 bases removed from V and 2 bases from J, the gap between germline ends came to 12 bases. The CDR3 nucleotides are TGTGCCAGCAGTTTAAGGCGTTACCCGCAAGAGACCCAGTACTTC. Translating it yields CASSLRRYPQETQYF.